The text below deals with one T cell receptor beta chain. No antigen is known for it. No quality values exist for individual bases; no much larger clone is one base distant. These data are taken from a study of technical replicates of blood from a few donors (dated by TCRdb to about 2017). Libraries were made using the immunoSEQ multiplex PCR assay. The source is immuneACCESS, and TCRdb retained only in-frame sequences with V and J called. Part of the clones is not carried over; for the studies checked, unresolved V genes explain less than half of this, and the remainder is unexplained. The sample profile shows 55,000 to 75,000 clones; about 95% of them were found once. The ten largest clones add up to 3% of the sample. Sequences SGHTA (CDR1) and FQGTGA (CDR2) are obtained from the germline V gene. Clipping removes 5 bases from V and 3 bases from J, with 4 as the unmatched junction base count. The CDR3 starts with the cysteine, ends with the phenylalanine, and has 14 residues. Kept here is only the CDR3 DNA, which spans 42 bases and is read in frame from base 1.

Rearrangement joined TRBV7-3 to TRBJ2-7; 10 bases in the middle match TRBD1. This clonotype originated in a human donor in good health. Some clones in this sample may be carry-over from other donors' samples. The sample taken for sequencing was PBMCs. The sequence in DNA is TGTGCCAGCAGCCCAGGGACAGGGGACTACGAGCAGTACTTC. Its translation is CASSPGTGDYEQYF.